This T cell receptor beta chain is drawn from a study of CD8 T cells in ankylosing spondylitis. This clonotype has ten or more counts. Each CDR3 protein is one row after TCRdb ran MiXCR on the 5' RACE reads. This repertoire shows 200,000 to 300,000 distinct CDR3 sequences, 8% to 9.5% found once; its top ten account for approximately 6.3%. V was shortened by 7 bases and J by 1 base, with 13 bases between the two germline ends. The length of the CDR3 is 14 residues. CDR1 is LNHDA, CDR2 SQIVND, per germline (reference sequence). This clonotype originated in a male donor with ankylosing spondylitis or in good health (not recorded which). The chain employs TRBV19 and TRBJ1-1, with D unclear. The specimen was blood, either unsorted or a sorted T cell fraction (not recorded which). Here the CDR3 DNA reads TGTGCCAGTATCGGGCCATTTGGGAACACTGAAGCTTTCTTT. This codes for CASIGPFGNTEAFF.